Sequencing of this T cell receptor (beta chain) was carried out in a study of CD4 T cells in relation to SARS-CoV-2 and coronaviruses. Comments on this clone: Its antigen is not identified.

Germline loops: CDR1 GTSNPN, CDR2 SVGIG (reference sequence). V was pared by 1 base and J by 7 bases, with 8 bases between. This CDR3 comprises 11 residues. Before the COVID-19 pandemic, during about 2010-2018, CD4+ T cells were taken from unexposed donors. CD4+ T cells were isolated from the cells after 10 days of culture. Unexposed-donor CD4+ T cells were probed with SARS-CoV-2 S/N and four cold-coronavirus spikes, cells permitting. Study-wide findings and caveats: The cross-reactivity analysis covered only spike protein, not other viral proteins.

Clones were sequenced by immunoSEQ multiplex PCR, and TCRdb holds only the in-frame ones, with some missing. Of tens of thousands of clones listed, roughly 80% are singletons. This sequence originates from a human donor in good health. V and J are TRBV30 and TRBJ2-7, with unresolved D. The sample consisted of CD4+ T cells from PBMCs, cultured in vitro. Here the CDR3 reads CAWSAFSEQYF. The CDR3 DNA sequence: TGTGCCTGGAGTGCCTTTTCGGAGCAGTACTTC.